This T cell receptor (beta chain) originates from a study of cytomegalovirus exposure and HLA in healthy donors. The donors were in the roughly 130-subject validation cohort, distinct from the approximately 700-subject first cohort. V dropped 5 bases and J dropped 5; count of bases not matched to a gene: 12. Germline V gives CDR1 SGHVS, CDR2 FQNEAQ. The CDR3 contains 17 residues. Study-wide results and limits: Generally TCR sequences proved uncommon, though certain public TCRs appeared in numerous donors. Three CMV-associated chains were confirmed in vitro to be specific for CMV antigens. It was about 180 TCR beta chains that were listed as cytomegalovirus-associated.

With regard to this clone: The antigen remains unidentified.

Repertoires were generated with immunoSEQ multiplex PCR, while TCRdb's copy carries only in-frame clones and drops some. The profile shows about 50,000 clones, 88% of them singletons. What was sequenced was PBMCs. The origin of this receptor is a woman aged 25 to 39 in good health and CMV-seronegative. The gene calls are TRBV7-8 and TRBJ2-6, with 7 bases that match TRBD1. The CDR3 reads CASSPGQAVVRANVLTF. In DNA form, the CDR3 reads TGTGCCAGCAGCCCCGGACAGGCCGTGGTGCGGGCCAACGTCCTGACTTTC. Based on the CDR3 plus reference TRBV7-8 and TRBJ2-6, the full variable domain is GAGVSQSPRYKVAKRGQDVALRCDPISGHVSLFWYQQALGQGPEFLTYFQNEAQLDKSGLPSDRFFAERPEGSVSTLKIQRTQQEDSAVYLCASSPGQAVVRANVLTFGAGSRLTVL.